This TCR beta chain is from a study of radiotherapy plus CTLA-4 blockade in lung cancer. About the study: There were objective responses in roughly a sixth of patients, and more than 30% had disease control.

Study-wide findings and caveats: According to reports, early shifts in blood T cell clones, alongside interferon-beta, forecast response most accurately.

Here immunoSEQ multiplex PCR was the method, and the copy in TCRdb shows in-frame clones only, minus some. The sample contains tens of thousands of clones, roughly 86% of which appear only once. CDR1 is LGHNA, CDR2 YNFKEQ, per germline. Trimming removed 6 bases from V and 2 bases from J; junction bases left unmatched: 5. This CDR3 is built from 15 residues. Turning to this clone: Its antigen is currently unknown.

This clonotype originated in a human donor with non-small cell lung cancer that progressed on radiotherapy plus ipilimumab. Here the sequenced sample was peripheral blood, taken from a patient treated with radiotherapy plus ipilimumab. This rearrangement joins TRBV4-2 to TRBJ2-7; 12 nucleotides match TRBD2. The CDR3 sequence is CASSQLAGGPYEQYF. In nucleotides, the CDR3 is TGTGCCAGCAGTCAACTAGCGGGGGGCCCCTACGAGCAGTACTTC.